This T cell receptor (beta chain) was found in a study of shared clonotypes between healthy human individuals. The repertoire was sequenced with immunoSEQ multiplex PCR; TCRdb's copy has only in-frame clones and lacks some. This sample yields roughly 330,000 clones, of which roughly 70% are seen a single time; approximately 10% belongs to the top ten. The clonotype was recovered from a man aged 30 to 39 in good health. The specimen was memory CD4+ T cells sorted from blood. Subset here: CD45RA-negative fraction.

The CDR3 DNA sequence: TGTGCCAGCAGTGACCCGCCATTCTATGGCTACACCTTC. This translates into CASSDPPFYGYTF. The chain carries TRBV2 and TRBJ1-2; D not resolved. CDR3 size: 13 residues. The V and J ends lost 3 bases and 4 bases respectively, with 9 bases between them. Germline loops: CDR1 SNHLY, CDR2 FYNNEI.